This T cell receptor (beta chain) was observed in a study of CD8 T cells in Susac syndrome. It was negative isolation that provided the CD8+ and CD4+ T cells, whereas TEMRA cells were enriched by FACS. About this clonotype: The antigen remains undetermined.

Random hexamers were used to reverse transcribe an amount of about 0.45 to 1 ug RNA. Amplification of TCR beta CDR3 was carried out by immunoSEQ multiplex PCR, which covered 54 Vbeta and 13 Jbeta segments. TCRdb processed the immunoSEQ multiplex PCR reads anew with MiXCR; each CDR3 protein has one entry. The sample holds about 250,000 distinct CDR3 sequences; around 95% are singletons and the top ten take around 0.072%. Study results and limitations: The number of individuals included in the study's TCR sequencing and HLA analysis was acknowledged as relatively small.

This receptor was obtained from a human donor with multiple sclerosis. Sequencing was carried out using CD4+ T cells from PBMCs.

This chain's CDR3 is CASSPPGQGTQYF. CDR3 nucleotides: TGTGCCAGCAGCCCCCCCGGGCAGGGTACGCAGTATTTT. This chain uses TRBV7-3 with TRBJ2-3, with a possible D match to TRBD1 (5 bases). The CDR3 has 13 residues. Between the trimmed V and J ends, which lost 5 bases and 8 bases, there was a span of 14 bases. Germline V CDR1 and CDR2: SGHTA, FQGTGA.